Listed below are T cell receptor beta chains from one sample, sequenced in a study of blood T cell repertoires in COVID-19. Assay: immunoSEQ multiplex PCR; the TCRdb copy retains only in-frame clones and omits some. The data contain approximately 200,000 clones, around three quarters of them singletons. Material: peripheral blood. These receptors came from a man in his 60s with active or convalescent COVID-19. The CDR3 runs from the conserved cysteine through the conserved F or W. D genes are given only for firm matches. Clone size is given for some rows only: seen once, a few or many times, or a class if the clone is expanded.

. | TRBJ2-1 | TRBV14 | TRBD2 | CASSPSGSSYNEQFF | TGTGCCAGCAGCCCTAGCGGGAGCTCCTACAATGAGCAGTTCTTC
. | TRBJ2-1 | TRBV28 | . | CASSLTVSGTGNEQFF | TGTGCCAGCAGTCTAACAGTTTCCGGGACTGGCAATGAGCAGTTCTTC
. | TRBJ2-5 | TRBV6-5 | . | CASSYSGPRNAETQYF | TGTGCCAGCAGTTACTCGGGTCCCAGGAATGCAGAGACCCAGTACTTC
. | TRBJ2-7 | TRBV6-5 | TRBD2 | CASTAGTIDSYEQYF | TGTGCCAGCACCGCCGGGACTATAGACTCCTACGAGCAGTACTTC
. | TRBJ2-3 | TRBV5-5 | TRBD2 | CASSSTSSRTDTQYF | TGTGCCAGCAGCTCGACTAGCTCCCGCACAGATACGCAGTATTTT
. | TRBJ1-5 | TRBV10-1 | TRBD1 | CATRDRAGNQPQHF | TGCGCCACCAGGGACAGGGCCGGGAATCAGCCCCAGCATTTT
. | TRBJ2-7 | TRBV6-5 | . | CAVRRDPNEQYF | TGTGCCGTCCGACGGGATCCCAACGAGCAGTACTTC
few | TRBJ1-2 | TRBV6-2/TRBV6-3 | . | CASSYPGQLGGYTF | TGTGCCAGCAGTTACCCCGGACAACTCGGTGGCTACACCTTC
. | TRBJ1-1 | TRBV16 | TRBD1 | CASSQQGVNTEAFF | TGTGCCAGCAGCCAACAGGGGGTGAACACTGAAGCTTTCTTT
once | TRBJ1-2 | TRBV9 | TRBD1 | CASGNRGAGYTF | TGTGCCAGCGGGAACAGGGGGGCTGGCTACACCTTC
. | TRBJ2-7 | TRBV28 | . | CASSRRDRTSSYEQYF | TGTGCCAGCAGCCGACGCGACAGGACCAGCTCCTACGAGCAGTACTTC
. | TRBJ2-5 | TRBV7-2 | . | CASSLGLGLKETQYF | TGTGCCAGCAGCTTAGGACTAGGCTTAAAAGAGACCCAGTACTTC
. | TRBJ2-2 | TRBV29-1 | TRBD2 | CSVGEGSGELFF | TGCAGCGTGGGGGAGGGATCCGGGGAGCTGTTTTTT
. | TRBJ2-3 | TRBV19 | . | CASTKFRTASTDTQYF | TGTGCCAGTACCAAGTTCCGGACAGCCAGCACAGATACGCAGTATTTT
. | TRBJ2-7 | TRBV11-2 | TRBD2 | CASSPYPGLAYEQYF | TGTGCCAGCAGTCCATATCCGGGACTAGCCTACGAGCAGTACTTC
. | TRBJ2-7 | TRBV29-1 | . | CSVEEGYEQYF | TGCAGCGTGGAGGAGGGTTACGAGCAGTACTTC
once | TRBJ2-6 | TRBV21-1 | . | CAKPWAGANVLTF | TGTGCCAAACCTTGGGCCGGGGCCAACGTCCTGACTTTC
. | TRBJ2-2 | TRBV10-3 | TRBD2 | CAITPGLGGTGELFF | TGTGCCATCACCCCCGGACTAGGTGGGACCGGGGAGCTGTTTTTT
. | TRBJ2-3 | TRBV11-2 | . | CASSFSGFVADTQYF | TGTGCCAGCAGCTTCTCAGGGTTTGTGGCAGATACGCAGTATTTT
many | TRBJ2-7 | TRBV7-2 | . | CASSLLTESSYEQYF | TGTGCCAGCAGCTTACTCACGGAGAGCTCCTACGAGCAGTACTTC
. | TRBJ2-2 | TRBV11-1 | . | CASLKRGNTGELFF | TGTGCCAGCTTGAAAAGGGGGAACACCGGGGAGCTGTTTTTT
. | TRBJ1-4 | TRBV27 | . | CASTTSTGNEKLFF | TGTGCCAGCACAACCTCCACAGGGAATGAAAAACTGTTTTTT
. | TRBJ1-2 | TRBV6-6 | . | CASSYSPEGDPGTF | TGTGCCAGCAGTTACTCCCCGGAGGGAGACCCGGGAACCTTC
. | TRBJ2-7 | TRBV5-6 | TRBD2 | CASSLGTFADPGLTYEQYF | TGTGCCAGCAGCTTGGGGACTTTCGCAGACCCGGGACTAACCTACGAGCAGTACTTC
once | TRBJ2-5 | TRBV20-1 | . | CSASGGGETQYF | TGCAGTGCTAGTGGGGGAGGAGAGACCCAGTACTTC
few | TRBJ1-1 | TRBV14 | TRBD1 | CASSQRTGGVTEAFF | TGTGCCAGCAGCCAGAGGACAGGGGGAGTTACTGAAGCTTTCTTT
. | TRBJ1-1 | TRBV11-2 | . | CASSLLPGEGGTEAFF | TGTGCCAGCAGCTTATTGCCAGGCGAGGGGGGGACTGAAGCTTTCTTT
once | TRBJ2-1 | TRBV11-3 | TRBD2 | CASSPRTAGANEQFF | TGTGCCAGCAGCCCGCGAACAGCGGGGGCCAATGAGCAGTTCTTC
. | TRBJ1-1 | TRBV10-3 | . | CAIRLTADTEAFF | TGTGCCATCAGACTAACCGCTGACACTGAAGCTTTCTTT
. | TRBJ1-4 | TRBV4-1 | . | CASSLSEDSHFNEKLFF | TGCGCCAGCAGCCTTTCGGAGGACAGCCACTTTAATGAAAAACTGTTTTTT
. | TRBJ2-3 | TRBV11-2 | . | CASSLNLALLADTQYF | TGTGCCAGCAGCTTGAACCTTGCGCTGCTTGCAGATACGCAGTATTTT
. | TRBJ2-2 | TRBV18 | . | CASSQTENTGELFF | TGTGCCAGCTCACAGACAGAGAACACCGGGGAGCTGTTTTTT